A single sample is the source of the 31 T cell receptor beta chains below, sequenced in a study of T-cell memory formation after mild COVID-19. A single record per CDR3 protein comes from TCRdb applying MiXCR to the 5' RACE reads. The sample has roughly 100,000 distinct CDR3 sequences; around 12% are singletons. Sequenced sample: PBMCs or a T cell subset sorted from them (not recorded which). Receptor source: an adult woman who had mild COVID-19 (a few samples of this study predate the infection). Cell type and time point are not known.

This clonotype was seen more than once but under ten times. This rearrangement joins TRBV29-1 to TRBJ2-3; D may be TRBD1 (5 bases). Germline-derived CDR1 and CDR2 are SQVTM and ANQGSEA. The CDR3 runs 13 residues. V was trimmed by 6 bases and J by 2 bases, leaving 12 bases between them. CDR3 amino acids: CSVPPGNTDTQYF. CDR3 nucleotide sequence: TGCAGCGTACCCCCAGGGAACACAGATACGCAGTATTTT.

CDR3 sequence reads: CASSPLNSGGITDTQYF. CDR3 bases: TGTGCCAGCAGCCCCCTTAATAGCGGGGGGATCACAGATACGCAGTATTTT. V and J are TRBV9 and TRBJ2-3; 10 bases align to TRBD2. After removal of 4 bases from V and 2 bases from J, the junction contained 10 bases not matched to a gene. The germline CDR1 and CDR2 sequences are SGDLS and YYNGEE. The CDR3 has 17 amino acids.

The table lists this clonotype with many counts. The chain carries TRBV12-3 or TRBV12-4 and TRBJ2-7; D is perhaps TRBD2 (6 bases). V shed 5 bases and J shed 4 bases, with 24 bases lying between them. This CDR3 has 17 amino acids. CDR3 sequence: CASSPPGLRDGSYEQYF. The CDR3 nucleotides are TGTGCCAGCAGTCCCCCCGGACTACGCGACGGGAGTTACGAGCAGTACTTC.

The chain combines TRBV7-2 with TRBJ2-5; D is possibly TRBD2 (6 bases). Trimming took off 1 base at V and 0 bases at J, with 9 bases between the two ends. The length of the CDR3 is 15 residues. Germline CDR1 SGHTA, CDR2 FQGNSA. The CDR3 region is CASSLVIADQETQYF. As DNA, the CDR3 is TGTGCCAGCAGCTTAGTGATAGCGGACCAAGAGACCCAGTACTTC.

This clonotype showed up many times. V and J are TRBV4-3 and TRBJ2-3, with TRBD2 identical over 11 bases. The CDR3 spans 16 residues. Germline trimming cut 3 bases from V and 3 bases from J; bases unmatched to any gene: 5. Per germline, CDR1 LGHNA and CDR2 YSLEER. CDR3 DNA: TGCGCCAGCAGCCAGGATCGGACTAGCGGGACAGATACGCAGTATTTT. Protein product: CASSQDRTSGTDTQYF.

The chain employs TRBV4-3 and TRBJ1-2; D call uncertain. The V and J ends lost 0 bases and 7 bases respectively, with 12 bases between them. The CDR3 covers 14 residues. Germline V gives CDR1 LGHNA, CDR2 YSLEER. The CDR3 bases are TGCGCCAGCAGCCAAGATGAATTTACCCGTGGCTACACCTTC. Protein: CASSQDEFTRGYTF.

The chain couples TRBV5-1 to TRBJ2-7, with 10 nucleotides matching TRBD1. CDR3 length: 14 residues. Per the germline V gene, CDR1 is SGHRS and CDR2 is YFSETQ. Trimming at V came to 1 base and at J to 5 bases, leaving 3 bases not matched to a gene. The CDR3 coding sequence is TGCGCCAGCAGCTTGTCGGGACAGGGGAACGAGCAGTACTTC. Its translation is CASSLSGQGNEQYF.

The CDR3: CSLGGVRSYNEQFF. In DNA, the CDR3 is TGCAGCCTCGGAGGGGTTCGCTCCTACAATGAGCAGTTCTTC. The chain recombines TRBV20-1 with TRBJ2-1, with TRBD2 as a possible D gene (6 bases). CDR1 and CDR2 (germline): DFQATT, SNEGSKA (reference sequence). The CDR3 spans 14 residues.

This clonotype turned up a few times. V gene TRBV24-1 combines with J gene TRBJ2-7, with D possibly TRBD2 on 5 matching bases. Per germline, CDR1 KGHDR and CDR2 SFDVKD. The ends were cut back, 7 bases at V and 6 bases at J, with 12 bases in the middle. The CDR3 extends over 12 amino acids. The CDR3 DNA reads TGTGCCACCAGCCCAGGTCGGGGCGAGCAGTACTTC. This codes for CATSPGRGEQYF.

The table lists this clonotype with a few counts. The chain links TRBV7-2 to TRBJ2-7; D gene ambiguous. CDR1 SGHTA and CDR2 FQGNSA come from the germline V gene. V was clipped by 1 base and J by 2 bases, with 6 bases between them. CDR3 length: 13 amino acids. The CDR3 reads CASSLGKAYEQYF. The CDR3 nucleotides are TGTGCCAGCAGCTTAGGCAAGGCCTACGAGCAGTACTTC. The full variable domain, with the rest looked up from reference TRBV7-2 and TRBJ2-7, is GAGVSQSPSNKVTEKGKDVELRCDPISGHTALYWYRQSLGQGLEFLIYFQGNSAPDKSGLPSDRFSAERTGGSVSTLTIQRTQQEDSAVYLCASSLGKAYEQYFGPGTRLTVT.

This chain connects TRBV9 to TRBJ1-4; D might be TRBD1 (5 bases). Germline V lookup: CDR1 SGDLS, CDR2 YYNGEE. The CDR3 is made up of 16 amino acids. The V gene lost 0 bases and the J gene lost 6 bases, with 15 bases spanning the gap. The CDR3 region is CASSVEGDGADEKLFF. DNA of the CDR3: TGTGCCAGCAGCGTAGAAGGGGACGGGGCGGATGAAAAACTGTTTTTT.

This rearrangement joins TRBV7-2 to TRBJ2-1; TRBD2 might be the D (6 bases). V lost 2 bases to trimming and J lost 0 bases, with 11 bases between them. Per the germline V gene, CDR1 is SGHTA and CDR2 is FQGNSA. This CDR3 comprises 16 residues. CDR3 residues: CASSLPLAISYNEQFF. CDR3 sequence (DNA): TGTGCCAGCAGCTTACCCCTAGCGATCTCCTACAATGAGCAGTTCTTC.

The rearrangement uses TRBV24-1 and TRBJ1-1; no clear D gene. CDR1 KGHDR and CDR2 SFDVKD come from the germline V gene. V was pared by 5 bases and J by 6 bases, with 12 bases between. CDR3 length equals 13 residues. Here the CDR3 reads CATSARTEAEAFF. The DNA of the CDR3 is TGTGCCACCAGTGCTAGGACGGAGGCTGAAGCTTTCTTT.

This clonotype turned up a few times. This chain connects TRBV25-1 to TRBJ1-2; TRBD1 agrees at 7 bases. CDR1 MGHDK and CDR2 SYGVNS come from the germline V gene. J was trimmed by 1 base and V by 3 bases; bases with no gene match: 11. The CDR3 sequence is 17 residues long. The CDR3 nucleotides read TGTGCCAGCAGTGATCCCGCCGGGACAGACGATAACTATGGCTACACCTTC. Protein product: CASSDPAGTDDNYGYTF.

The V and J genes are TRBV20-1 and TRBJ2-3; the match to TRBD2 covers 10 bases. The germline V gene encodes CDR1 DFQATT and CDR2 SNEGSKA (reference sequence). The CDR3 is made up of 18 amino acids. The junction had 17 bases not matched to a gene; V was cut back by 4 bases and J by 4 bases. The CDR3 here is CSAKGGLAAFFEADTQYF. CDR3 coding DNA: TGCAGTGCTAAGGGTGGACTAGCGGCCTTTTTTGAGGCAGATACGCAGTATTTT.

This clonotype was counted between two and nine times. V usage is TRBV5-1 and J usage is TRBJ2-7; 9 nucleotides agree with TRBD1. This CDR3 contains 14 residues. CDR1 SGHRS and CDR2 YFSETQ come from the germline V gene. The ends lost 0 bases at V and 5 bases at J; junction bases unmatched: 3. The CDR3 DNA reads as TGCGCCAGCAGCTTGGGACAGGGGGACCACGAGCAGTACTTC. This codes for CASSLGQGDHEQYF.

The table lists this clonotype with a few counts. The chain joins TRBV30 to TRBJ1-2, with D possibly TRBD1 on 5 matching bases. This CDR3 spans 13 amino acids. Germline CDR1 is GTSNPN and CDR2 is SVGIG (reference sequence). Trimming left V 8 bases short and J 5 bases short, with 18 bases between. The CDR3 sequence: CARWDGPPYGYTF. CDR3 sequence (DNA): TGTGCCCGCTGGGACGGACCGCCTTATGGCTACACCTTC. Full variable domain (outside the CDR3, taken from reference TRBV30 and TRBJ1-2): SQTIHQWPATLVQPVGSPLSLECTVEGTSNPNLYWYRQAAGRGLQLLFYSVGIGQISSEVPQNLSASRPQDRQFILSSKKLLLSDSGFYLCARWDGPPYGYTFGSGTRLTVV.

The chain combines TRBV5-5 with TRBJ1-1, with D possibly being TRBD1 (5 bases). CDR3 length: 15 residues. The V and J ends lost 4 bases and 5 bases respectively, with 18 bases between them. The V gene's germline CDR1 is SGHKS and CDR2 YYEKEE (reference sequence). CDR3 DNA sequence: TGTGCCAGCAGCCTCCTAGGGGACGGAGGAACTGAAGCTTTCTTT. This translates into CASSLLGDGGTEAFF.

This clonotype was found a few times. The rearrangement joins TRBV7-3 to TRBJ2-3; D ambiguous. Germline CDR1 and CDR2: SGHTA and FQGTGA. Trimming took off 4 bases at V and 6 bases at J, with 17 bases between the two ends. This CDR3 is built from 15 residues. CDR3 protein: CASSSFKGRTDTQYF. The CDR3 DNA reads TGTGCCAGCAGCTCGTTCAAAGGCCGAACGGATACGCAGTATTTT.

J is TRBJ2-7 and V is TRBV4-1; possibly TRBD2 for D (6 bases). Trimming cost V 1 base and J 3 bases, with 16 bases left between them. The CDR3 covers 16 residues. The germline CDR1 and CDR2 sequences are MGHRA and YSYEKL. The DNA for the CDR3 is TGCGCCAGCAGCCAAGTCCGGGACCTGGGGGGCTACGAGCAGTACTTC. It translates to CASSQVRDLGGYEQYF.

This clonotype has just a few counts. The chain couples TRBV27 to TRBJ2-7, with unresolved D. V was pared by 4 bases and J by 6 bases, with 10 bases between. This CDR3 is 12 amino acids long. Germline V gives CDR1 MNHEY, CDR2 SMNVEV (reference sequence). CDR3 sequence (DNA): TGTGCCAGCAGTTCCGGGTTAAGCGAGCAGTACTTC. This gives the protein CASSSGLSEQYF.

V is TRBV20-1 and J is TRBJ1-2, with 10 bases lining up with TRBD1. The J segment lost 6 bases and the V segment lost 0 bases, leaving 7 bases of the junction unmatched. Per the germline V gene, CDR1 is DFQATT and CDR2 is SNEGSKA (reference sequence). The CDR3 consists of 15 residues. CDR3 in amino acids: CSARDYGTGEDGYTF. CDR3 DNA sequence: TGCAGTGCTAGAGATTATGGGACAGGGGAGGATGGCTACACCTTC.

V gene TRBV11-2 combines with J gene TRBJ1-1; 8 nucleotides agree with TRBD1. Germline V gene sequence: CDR1 SGHAT, CDR2 FQNNGV. The J segment lost 3 bases and the V segment lost 3 bases, leaving 9 bases of the junction unmatched. The CDR3 sequence is 16 residues long. The CDR3 loop reads CASSLDPGGWDTEAFF. The CDR3 DNA reads TGTGCCAGCAGCTTGGACCCAGGGGGCTGGGACACTGAAGCTTTCTTT.

This clonotype occurred a few times. V is TRBV5-1 and J is TRBJ1-5; no clear D. CDR3 size: 19 residues. The V and J ends lost 0 bases and 0 bases respectively, with 19 bases between them. Looked up from germline, CDR1 is SGHRS and CDR2 is YFSETQ. CDR3 loop: CASSLGPRTGFYSNQPQHF. The DNA for the CDR3 is TGCGCCAGCAGCTTGGGCCCCCGGACGGGGTTTTATAGCAATCAGCCCCAGCATTTT.

This clonotype has a handful of counts. The CDR3 nucleotides are TGTGCCAGCAACCCATCGGGTAACACGAACACCGGGGAGCTGTTTTTT. Protein sequence: CASNPSGNTNTGELFF. The J gene is TRBJ2-2, the V gene TRBV9; no firm D call. V was shortened by 6 bases and J by 0 bases, with 15 bases between the two germline ends. Per the germline V gene, CDR1 is SGDLS and CDR2 is YYNGEE. The CDR3 totals 16 residues. The complete variable domain, with remaining parts taken from reference TRBV9 and TRBJ2-2, reads DSGVTQTPKHLITATGQRVTLRCSPRSGDLSVYWYQQSLDQGLQFLIQYYNGEERAKGNILERFSAQQFPDLHSELNLSSLELGDSALYFCASNPSGNTNTGELFFGEGSRLTVL.

This chain connects TRBV7-9 to TRBJ1-1; D is possibly TRBD1 (6 bases). V dropped 1 base and J dropped 4 bases, with 10 bases sitting between them. CDR1 SEHNR and CDR2 FQNEAQ come from the germline V gene (reference sequence). The CDR3 has 14 amino acids. In DNA form, the CDR3 reads TGTGCCAGCAGCTTAGTTACAGGGCCCACTGAAGCTTTCTTT. Translating gives CASSLVTGPTEAFF.

The V gene is TRBV12-1, the J gene TRBJ2-5; the D call in the table, TRBD1, was not verified against the DNA. TRBV12-1 is noted as a pseudogene. The CDR3 is 14 amino acids. The DNA of the CDR3 is TGTGCCAGCAGCGGGGGCCCGGCGGGGGAGACCCAGTACTTC. Protein sequence: CASSGGPAGETQYF.

This clonotype has ten or more counts. The chain is built from TRBV7-9 and TRBJ2-7; D uncertain. Trimming shortened V by 1 base and J by 5 bases, and 9 bases separated the two germline ends. Germline V CDR1 and CDR2: SEHNR, FQNEAQ (reference sequence). The CDR3 runs to 13 residues. The CDR3 nucleotides read TGTGCCAGCAGCTTAGACCCCACGGACGAGCAGTACTTC. This translates into CASSLDPTDEQYF.

This clonotype was found a few times. CDR3 protein: CATSRRTNSYEQYF. The CDR3 nucleotides read TGTGCCACCAGCCGAAGGACTAATTCCTACGAGCAGTACTTC. V is TRBV15 and J is TRBJ2-7; D is possibly TRBD2 (6 bases). The germline CDR1 and CDR2 sequences are LNHNV and YYDKDF (reference sequence). V was shortened by 5 bases and J by 1 base, with 12 bases between the two germline ends. The CDR3 consists of 14 residues.

V is TRBV7-2 and J is TRBJ2-7; TRBD2 agrees at 11 bases. CDR1 SGHTA and CDR2 FQGNSA come from the germline V gene. V was pared by 10 bases and J by 5 bases, with 16 bases of the junction left unmatched. This CDR3 has 16 residues. CDR3 nucleotide sequence: TGTGCCATCAGTCTGATAGCGGGAGGGCCATTGGACGAGCAGTACTTC. Translation: CAISLIAGGPLDEQYF.

The V call is TRBV27, the J call TRBJ2-7, with D maybe TRBD1 (7 bases). Trimming stripped 6 bases from V and 3 bases from J, with 18 bases between. Germline V gene sequence: CDR1 MNHEY, CDR2 SMNVEV (reference sequence). The CDR3 totals 15 residues. The CDR3 region has the DNA TGTGCCAGCAGACCGGAGACAGGGACTCTCTACGAGCAGTACTTC. Amino acid sequence: CASRPETGTLYEQYF.